The T cell receptor beta chain described here comes from a study of cytomegalovirus exposure and HLA in healthy donors (dated by TCRdb to about 2017). Background on the whole study: A later analysis indicated that the 90 to 150 validation repertoires were generated on the platform also employed for the approximately 700 repertoires of the first cohort. The aim of the study was to test whether cataloging public T cell receptors could identify signatures of past pathogen exposure. In addition to the first cohort of 500 to 850 subjects, a separate validation cohort of 120 different subjects was used. To predict cytomegalovirus infection status, the study combined high-throughput TCR immunosequencing, statistical association of individual TCRs with disease status, and machine learning. Findings and caveats that apply to the study as a whole: Most TCR sequences were seen in very few donors, while some public TCRs were found in many individuals. A later analysis found that TCRs clustered in the first cohort also tended to co-occur in the 120 validation repertoires, with approximately 95% of cluster scores above 0. A later analysis had no HLA typing for the validation cohort, so co-occurrence there was scored across all 120 repertoires. The study gave a list of 150 to 200 TCR beta chains associated with cytomegalovirus. A few of the identified cytomegalovirus-associated TCR beta chains were confirmed in vitro to be specific for cytomegalovirus antigens. The authors suggested that the approach could potentially be generalized to other disease states and immunological phenotypes. Cytomegalovirus status was reported to be diagnosed by the classifier with high specificity and sensitivity in both the original and validation cohorts.

The donors were included in the validation cohort of 130 or so subjects, a group kept apart from the approximately 700-subject first cohort. Library construction relied on the immunoSEQ multiplex PCR assay. In the authors' own workflow: A statistical classification framework was built for diagnosing cytomegalovirus status from the catalog of TCR beta chain sequences. TCRdb stores this immuneACCESS table with in-frame sequences only. Part of the clones is absent; in the studies checked, under half of the shortfall reflects unresolved V genes, and no reason is known for the rest. D and trimming were read from the DNA, whereas the V and J calls and clone size are those reported in that table. The sample includes under 200,000 clones, with approximately 86% observed a single time. Approximately 2.2% of the sample rests with the top ten. The cysteine opens and the phenylalanine closes a CDR3 of 13 amino acids. Only the CDR3 portion is preserved as DNA: 39 bases, with reading frame beginning at the first base. The V and J ends are trimmed by 4 bases and 2 bases, leaving 5 bases between them. From a lookup of the germline V gene, CDR1 and CDR2 are MRHNA and SNTAGT.

About this clone itself: The specificity of this receptor is unknown. The input lacks base qualities; no much larger clone sits a single base away.

This sequence was found in a woman aged 18-35 years in good health and CMV-seronegative. This sequence uses TRBV6-4 and TRBJ2-2; perhaps TRBD1 is the D gene, with 5 bases matching. Source material: PBMCs. The bases are TGTGCCAGCAGTGGGACAAACACCGGGGAGCTGTTTTTT. Translation gives CASSGTNTGELFF.